These 3 T cell receptor beta chains share one sample of origin, sequenced in a study of blood T cell repertoires in COVID-19. Profiled with immunoSEQ multiplex PCR; TCRdb holds only in-frame clones, not every one. The sample contains around 250,000 clones, around 86% of which appear only once. Sequencing was performed on peripheral blood. These receptors were taken from a man older than 75 with acute or convalescent COVID-19.

V usage is TRBV14 and J usage is TRBJ1-2; TRBD1 agrees at 7 bases. The CDR3 runs 15 residues. Germline CDR1 and CDR2: SGHDN and FVKESK. V lost 4 bases, J lost 5 bases, and 10 bases stayed unmatched. CDR3 protein: CASSPPAGRGYGYTF. DNA of the CDR3: TGTGCCAGCAGCCCCCCAGCCGGCAGGGGGTATGGCTACACCTTC.

The sample holds one count of this clone. This rearrangement joins TRBV7-3 to TRBJ1-1; no clear D. Germline CDR1 and CDR2: SGHTA and FQGTGA. V gave up 0 bases and J gave up 4 bases, with 9 bases separating them. There are 14 residues in the CDR3. The CDR3 loop is CASSLTPGSTEAFF. Here the CDR3 DNA reads TGTGCCAGCAGCTTAACTCCTGGGAGCACTGAAGCTTTCTTT.

The chain uses TRBV15 and TRBJ2-5; tentative D call: TRBD1 (7 bases). Trimming stripped 5 bases from V and 5 bases from J, with 18 bases between. The germline V gene has CDR1 LNHNV and CDR2 YYDKDF (reference sequence). This CDR3 is 15 amino acids long. CDR3 sequence: CATSVPGGPVETQYF. The DNA of the CDR3 is TGTGCCACCAGCGTCCCAGGGGGGCCGGTGGAGACCCAGTACTTC. The full variable domain, completed using reference TRBV15 and TRBJ2-5, is DAMVIQNPRYQVTQFGKPVTLSCSQTLNHNVMYWYQQKSSQAPKLLFHYYDKDFNNEADTPDNFQSRRPNTSFCFLDIRSPGLGDTAMYLCATSVPGGPVETQYFGPGTRLLVL.